This is a list of T cell receptor beta chains from one sample in a study of response to subunit inactivated influenza vaccine. TCRdb redid the calling of the RT-PCR reads with MiXCR, one entry per CDR3 protein. Of 530,000 or so distinct CDR3 sequences detected, 25% appear once; the ten largest clones hold 1.5% to 2%. The sequences come from CD4+ T cells sorted from PBMCs, collected 5 days after vaccination. These TCRs come from a man in his fifties who received an inactivated influenza vaccine. The CDR3 runs from the conserved cysteine through the conserved F or W.

j_call v_call cdr3_aa
TRBJ2-3 TRBV5-1 CASKDGGTDTQYF
TRBJ2-1 TRBV27 CASSVETRVQRNEQFF
TRBJ2-1 TRBV20-1 CSAATGGGYNEQFF
TRBJ2-3 TRBV28 CASTPGTSPYTQYF
TRBJ1-5 TRBV10-2 CASRDRGSYQPQHF
TRBJ2-1 TRBV5-6 CASSLTSGRGNEQFF
TRBJ1-3 TRBV11-2 CASSLADRGIGNTIYF
TRBJ2-2 TRBV7-9 CASIETGLGGELFF
TRBJ1-1 TRBV20-1 CSAPGTEEAFF
TRBJ2-6 TRBV5-1 CASAMDRVTANVLTF
TRBJ2-7 TRBV3-1 CASSQSDEQYF
TRBJ1-2 TRBV29-1 CSGQENYGYTF
TRBJ1-1 TRBV10-3 CAISVEGRTEAFF
TRBJ2-1 TRBV20-1 CSATKQGGEQFF
TRBJ2-3 TRBV10-3 CAISESGRASTDTQYF
TRBJ1-4 TRBV11-2 CASSPGPTHEKLFF
TRBJ1-5 TRBV10-3 CAISESRGDSNQPQHF
TRBJ2-4 TRBV9 CASSVGRSIKNIQYF
TRBJ2-7 TRBV5-1 CASSLDRPSDEQYF
TRBJ2-2 TRBV4-1 CASSQEGGGHDTGELFF
TRBJ1-2 TRBV12-3/TRBV12-4 CASRGLDIYNYGYTF
TRBJ1-2 TRBV24-1 CATSDLRQNGYTF
TRBJ1-1 TRBV7-9 CASSKETRGTEAFF
TRBJ2-5 TRBV10-1 CASSESRLAGHQETQYF
TRBJ1-5 TRBV7-2 CASSLNRDGNQPQHF
TRBJ2-1 TRBV7-2 CASSQGGGGAYNEQFF
TRBJ2-2 TRBV7-2 CASGRGFTGELFF
TRBJ1-1 TRBV12-3/TRBV12-4 CASSHRTLGGTEAFF
TRBJ2-3 TRBV4-2 CASSQRTGNTDTQYF
TRBJ2-3 TRBV5-1 CASSSRQGEDTQYF
TRBJ2-1 TRBV27 CASSRTGGGQFF
TRBJ1-5 TRBV6-2/TRBV6-3 CASTPGGYNQPQHF
TRBJ1-1 TRBV29-1 CSVAGDGTEAFF
TRBJ1-5 TRBV7-2 CASSLISTKYSNQPQHF
TRBJ2-5 TRBV6-1 CASSQASFVGGTETQYF
TRBJ2-1 TRBV6-2/TRBV6-3 CASRKQNNEQFF
TRBJ2-5 TRBV5-1 CASSLAPGITETQYF
TRBJ2-1 TRBV11-2 CASTSKGWGTRTIHNEQFF
TRBJ1-2 TRBV27 CASGVRQKGYTF
TRBJ2-7 TRBV7-8 CASSPPDRGLWEQYF